This TCR beta chain is from a study of T cell changes during pregnancy in multiple sclerosis. CDR3 length: 14 amino acids. Trimming pared 7 bases from V and 2 bases from J, leaving 15 bases between. Germline V CDR1 and CDR2: MDHEN, SYDVKM. Generated by immunoSEQ multiplex PCR, the TCRdb table keeps only in-frame clones and is missing some. This sample has some 90,000 clones; about 92% occur once, and the top ten carry 1.5% to 1.9%. This clonotype originated in a female donor with multiple sclerosis, enrolled in a pregnancy study. Sample: peripheral blood, taken in the first trimester of pregnancy. This chain uses TRBV28 with TRBJ2-7; no reliable D call. The DNA of the CDR3 is TGTGCCAGCACAAATTTACAGACCCCCTACGAGCAGTACTTC. Translating it yields CASTNLQTPYEQYF.